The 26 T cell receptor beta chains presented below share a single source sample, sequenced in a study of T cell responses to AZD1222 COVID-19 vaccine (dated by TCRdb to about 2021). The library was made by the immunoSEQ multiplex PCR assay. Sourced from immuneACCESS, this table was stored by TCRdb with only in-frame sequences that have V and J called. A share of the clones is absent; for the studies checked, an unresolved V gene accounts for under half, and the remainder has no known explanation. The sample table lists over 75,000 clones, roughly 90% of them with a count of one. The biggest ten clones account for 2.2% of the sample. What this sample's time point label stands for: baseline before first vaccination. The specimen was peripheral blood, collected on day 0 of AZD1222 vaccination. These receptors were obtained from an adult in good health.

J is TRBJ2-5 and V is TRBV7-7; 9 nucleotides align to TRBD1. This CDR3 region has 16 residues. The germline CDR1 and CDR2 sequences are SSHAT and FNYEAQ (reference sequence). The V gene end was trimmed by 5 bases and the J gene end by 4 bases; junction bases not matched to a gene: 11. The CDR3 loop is CASSLGGGQGRETQYF. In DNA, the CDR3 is TGTGCCAGCAGCCTAGGGGGGGGACAGGGCCGAGAGACCCAGTACTTC.

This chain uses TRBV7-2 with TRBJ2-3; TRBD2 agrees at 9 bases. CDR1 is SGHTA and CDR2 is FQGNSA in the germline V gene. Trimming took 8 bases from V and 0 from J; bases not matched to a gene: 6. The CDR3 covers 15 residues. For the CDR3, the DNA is TGTGCCAGCGACTCCCTAGCGGGAAGCACAGATACGCAGTATTTT. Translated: CASDSLAGSTDTQYF.

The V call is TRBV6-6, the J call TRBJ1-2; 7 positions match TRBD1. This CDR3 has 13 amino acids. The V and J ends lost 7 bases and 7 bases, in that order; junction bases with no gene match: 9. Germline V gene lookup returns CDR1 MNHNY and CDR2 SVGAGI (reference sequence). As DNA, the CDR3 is TGTGCCAGCACCCAAGACAGGGCGCGTGGCTACACCTTC. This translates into CASTQDRARGYTF.

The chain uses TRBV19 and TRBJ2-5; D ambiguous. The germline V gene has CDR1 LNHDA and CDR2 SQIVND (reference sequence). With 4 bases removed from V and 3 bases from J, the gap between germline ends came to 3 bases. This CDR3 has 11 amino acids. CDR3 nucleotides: TGTGCCAGTAGTACTAAAGAGACCCAGTACTTC. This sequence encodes CASSTKETQYF.

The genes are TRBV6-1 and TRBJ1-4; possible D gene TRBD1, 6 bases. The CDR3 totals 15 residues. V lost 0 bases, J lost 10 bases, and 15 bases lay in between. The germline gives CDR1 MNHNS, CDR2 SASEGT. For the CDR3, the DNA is TGTGCCAGCAGTGAAGCGCGCGCGGGGGGCGGAAAACTGTTTTTT. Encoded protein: CASSEARAGGGKLFF.

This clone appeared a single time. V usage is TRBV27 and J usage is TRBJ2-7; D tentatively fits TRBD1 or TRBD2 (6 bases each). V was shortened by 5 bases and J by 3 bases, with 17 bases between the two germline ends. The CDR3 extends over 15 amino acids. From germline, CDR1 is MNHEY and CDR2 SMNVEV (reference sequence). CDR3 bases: TGTGCCAGCAGTAGGGGGACGAGCGGGCGCTACGAGCAGTACTTC. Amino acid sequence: CASSRGTSGRYEQYF.

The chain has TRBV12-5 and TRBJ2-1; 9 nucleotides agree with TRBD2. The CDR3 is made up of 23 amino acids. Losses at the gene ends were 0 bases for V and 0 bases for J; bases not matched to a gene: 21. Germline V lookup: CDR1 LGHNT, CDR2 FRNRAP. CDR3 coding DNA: TGTGCTAGTGGTTTGGTCGCACAGGGAGCCTTCAATGGCGGGAGGGCCTCCTACAATGAGCAGTTCTTC. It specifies CASGLVAQGAFNGGRASYNEQFF.

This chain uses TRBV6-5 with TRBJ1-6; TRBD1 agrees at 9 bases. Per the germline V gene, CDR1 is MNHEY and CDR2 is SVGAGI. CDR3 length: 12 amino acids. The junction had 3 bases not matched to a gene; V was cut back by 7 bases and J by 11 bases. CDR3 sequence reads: CASTGTGPPLHF. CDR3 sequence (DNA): TGTGCCAGCACCGGGACAGGGCCACCCCTCCACTTT.

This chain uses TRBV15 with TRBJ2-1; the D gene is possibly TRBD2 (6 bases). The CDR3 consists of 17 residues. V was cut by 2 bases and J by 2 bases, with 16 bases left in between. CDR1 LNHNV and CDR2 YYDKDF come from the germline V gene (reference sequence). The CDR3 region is CATSRSGLSSAYNEQFF. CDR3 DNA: TGTGCCACCAGCAGATCGGGACTTTCTTCCGCCTACAATGAGCAGTTCTTC.

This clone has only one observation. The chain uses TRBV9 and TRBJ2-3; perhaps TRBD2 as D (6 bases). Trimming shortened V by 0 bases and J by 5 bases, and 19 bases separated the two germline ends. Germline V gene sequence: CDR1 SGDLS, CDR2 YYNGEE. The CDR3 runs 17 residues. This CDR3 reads CASSVGSARRVQDTQYF. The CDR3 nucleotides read TGTGCCAGCAGCGTAGGGTCAGCGAGGAGGGTTCAAGATACGCAGTATTTT.

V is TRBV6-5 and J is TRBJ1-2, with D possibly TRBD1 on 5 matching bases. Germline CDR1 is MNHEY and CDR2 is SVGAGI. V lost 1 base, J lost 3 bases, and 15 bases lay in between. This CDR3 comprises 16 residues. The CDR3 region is CASSYYSVGEDYGYTF. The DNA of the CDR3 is TGTGCCAGCAGTTACTATTCGGTGGGGGAAGACTATGGCTACACCTTC.

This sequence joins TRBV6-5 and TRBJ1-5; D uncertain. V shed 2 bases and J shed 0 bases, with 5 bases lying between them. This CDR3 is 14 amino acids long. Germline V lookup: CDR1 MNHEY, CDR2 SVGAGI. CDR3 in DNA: TGTGCCAGCAGTTACCGCAGTAGCAATCAGCCCCAGCATTTT. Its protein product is CASSYRSSNQPQHF.

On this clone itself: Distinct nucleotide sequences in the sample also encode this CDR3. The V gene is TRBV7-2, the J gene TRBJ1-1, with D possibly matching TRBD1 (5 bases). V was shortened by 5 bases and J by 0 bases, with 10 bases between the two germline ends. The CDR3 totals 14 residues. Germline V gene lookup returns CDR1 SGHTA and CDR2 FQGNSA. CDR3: CASSPGRLNTEAFF. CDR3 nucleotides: TGTGCCAGCAGCCCGGGACGGCTGAACACTGAAGCTTTCTTT. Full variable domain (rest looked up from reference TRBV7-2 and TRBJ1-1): GAGVSQSPSNKVTEKGKDVELRCDPISGHTALYWYRQSLGQGLEFLIYFQGNSAPDKSGLPSDRFSAERTGGSVSTLTIQRTQQEDSAVYLCASSPGRLNTEAFFGQGTRLTVV.

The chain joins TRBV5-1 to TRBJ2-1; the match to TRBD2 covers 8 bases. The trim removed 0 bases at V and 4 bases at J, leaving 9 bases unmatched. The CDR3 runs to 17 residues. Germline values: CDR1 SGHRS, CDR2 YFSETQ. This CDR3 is CASSLGPAGAGYNEQFF. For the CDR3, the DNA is TGCGCCAGCAGCTTGGGGCCAGCGGGAGCAGGATACAATGAGCAGTTCTTC.

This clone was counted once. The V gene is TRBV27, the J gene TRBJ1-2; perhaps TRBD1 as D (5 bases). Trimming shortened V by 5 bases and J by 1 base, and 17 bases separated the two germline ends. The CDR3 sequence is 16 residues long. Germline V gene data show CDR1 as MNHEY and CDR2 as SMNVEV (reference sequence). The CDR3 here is CASSPAGRGSNYGYTF. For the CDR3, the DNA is TGTGCCAGCAGTCCCGCCGGGAGGGGAAGTAACTATGGCTACACCTTC.

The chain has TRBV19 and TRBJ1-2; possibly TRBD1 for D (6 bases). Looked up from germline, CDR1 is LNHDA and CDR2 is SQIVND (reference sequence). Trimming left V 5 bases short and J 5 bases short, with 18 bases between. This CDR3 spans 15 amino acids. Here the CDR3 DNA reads TGTGCCAGTAGTGCCCGGACAGACGACCCTTATGGCTACACCTTC. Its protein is CASSARTDDPYGYTF. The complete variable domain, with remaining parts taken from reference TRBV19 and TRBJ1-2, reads DGGITQSPKYLFRKEGQNVTLSCEQNLNHDAMYWYRQDPGQGLRLIYYSQIVNDFQKGDIAEGYSVSREKKESFPLTVTSAQKNPTAFYLCASSARTDDPYGYTFGSGTRLTVV.

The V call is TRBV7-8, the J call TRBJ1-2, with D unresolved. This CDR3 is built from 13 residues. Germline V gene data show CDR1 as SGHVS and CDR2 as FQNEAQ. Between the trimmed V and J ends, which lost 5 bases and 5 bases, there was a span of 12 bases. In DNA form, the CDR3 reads TGTGCCAGCAGCCTCGTGGGAGGGTATGGCTACACCTTC. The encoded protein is CASSLVGGYGYTF.

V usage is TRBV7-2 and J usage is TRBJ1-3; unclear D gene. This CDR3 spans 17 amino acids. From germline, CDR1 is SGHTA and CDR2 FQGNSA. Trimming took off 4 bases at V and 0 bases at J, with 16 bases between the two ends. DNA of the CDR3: TGTGCCAGCAGCTCGTCAGGATTAAAATACTCTGGAAACACCATATATTTT. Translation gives CASSSSGLKYSGNTIYF.

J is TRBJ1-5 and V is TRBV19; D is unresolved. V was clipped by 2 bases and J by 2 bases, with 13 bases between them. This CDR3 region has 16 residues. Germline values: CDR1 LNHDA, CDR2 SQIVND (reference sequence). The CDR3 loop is CASSILAIGGNQPQHF. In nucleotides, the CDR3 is TGTGCCAGTAGTATATTGGCAATTGGTGGCAATCAGCCCCAGCATTTT.

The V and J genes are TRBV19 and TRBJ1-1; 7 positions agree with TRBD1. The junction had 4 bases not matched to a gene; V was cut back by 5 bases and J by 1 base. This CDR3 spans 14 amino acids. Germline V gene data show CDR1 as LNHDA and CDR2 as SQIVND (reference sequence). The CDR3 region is CASSRDRTNTEAFF. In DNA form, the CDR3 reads TGTGCCAGTAGTCGGGACAGAACGAACACTGAAGCTTTCTTT.

The CDR3 nucleotides are TGTGCCAGCAGCCCACCGGGACAAAAACTTTCTGAAGCTTTCTTT. Its protein is CASSPPGQKLSEAFF. The chain links TRBV13 to TRBJ1-1; D is possibly TRBD1 (6 bases). The germline V and J ends were trimmed by 5 bases and 6 bases, with 19 bases remaining between them. The germline gives CDR1 PRHDT, CDR2 FYEKMQ (reference sequence). The CDR3 has 15 amino acids.

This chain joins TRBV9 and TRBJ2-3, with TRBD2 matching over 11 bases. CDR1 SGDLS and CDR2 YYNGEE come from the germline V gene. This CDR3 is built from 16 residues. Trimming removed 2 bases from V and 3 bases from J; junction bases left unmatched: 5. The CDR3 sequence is CASSVTGTSGTDTQYF. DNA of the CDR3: TGTGCCAGCAGCGTCACAGGGACTAGCGGTACAGATACGCAGTATTTT.

The CDR3 DNA reads TGTGCCAGCAGCCCACAGGGTTACACTGAAGCTTTCTTT. This sequence encodes CASSPQGYTEAFF. V and J are TRBV3-1 (or the pseudogene TRBV3-2) and TRBJ1-1; TRBD1 might be the D (6 bases). V was clipped by 4 bases and J by 3 bases, with 9 bases between them. Looked up from germline, CDR1 is LGHDT and CDR2 is YNNKEL (reference sequence). This CDR3 is 13 amino acids long.

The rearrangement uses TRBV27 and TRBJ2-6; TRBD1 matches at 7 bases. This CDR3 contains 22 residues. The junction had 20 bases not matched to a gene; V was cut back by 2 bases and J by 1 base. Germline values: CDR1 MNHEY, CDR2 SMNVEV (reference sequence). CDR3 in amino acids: CASSLKGTELGLIKSGANVLTF. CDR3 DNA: TGTGCCAGCAGTTTAAAAGGGACAGAATTAGGGCTCATTAAGTCTGGGGCCAACGTCCTGACTTTC.

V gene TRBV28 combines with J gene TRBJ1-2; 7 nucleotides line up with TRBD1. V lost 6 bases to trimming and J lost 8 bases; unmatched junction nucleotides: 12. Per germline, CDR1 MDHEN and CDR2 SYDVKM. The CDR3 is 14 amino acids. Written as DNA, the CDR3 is TGTGCCAGCAGAGTAACAGGGGCCGGAATCGGCTACACCTTC. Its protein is CASRVTGAGIGYTF.

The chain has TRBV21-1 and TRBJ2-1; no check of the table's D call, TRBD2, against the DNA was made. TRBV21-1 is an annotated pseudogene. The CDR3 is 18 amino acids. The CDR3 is CASITSRAGGGPYNEQFF. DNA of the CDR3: TGTGCCAGCATCACCTCCCGGGCGGGAGGAGGGCCCTACAATGAGCAGTTCTTC.